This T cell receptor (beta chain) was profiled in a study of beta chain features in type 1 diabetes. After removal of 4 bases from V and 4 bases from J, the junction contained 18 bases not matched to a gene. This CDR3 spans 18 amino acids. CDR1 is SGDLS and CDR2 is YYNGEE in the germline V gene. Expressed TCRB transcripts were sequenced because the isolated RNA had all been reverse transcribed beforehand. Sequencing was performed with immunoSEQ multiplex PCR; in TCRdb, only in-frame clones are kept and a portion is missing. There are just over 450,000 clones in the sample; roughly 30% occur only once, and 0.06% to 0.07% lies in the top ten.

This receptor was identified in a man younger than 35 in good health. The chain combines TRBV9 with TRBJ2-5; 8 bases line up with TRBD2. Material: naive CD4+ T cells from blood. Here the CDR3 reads CASSPGPKLAEVVETQYF. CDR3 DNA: TGTGCCAGCAGCCCAGGACCAAAACTAGCGGAAGTCGTAGAGACCCAGTACTTC.